This TCR beta chain was retrieved from a study of cytomegalovirus exposure and HLA in healthy donors. On the study more broadly: Both the roughly 120 validation repertoires and the roughly 620 first-cohort repertoires used the same platform, as reported by a later analysis.

Regarding this clone: What it binds is not known.

Among the 110 or so subjects of the validation cohort, separate from the 666-subject first cohort, were the donors. Overall study results and limits: The classifier was said to identify cytomegalovirus status with high specificity and sensitivity. In the 130 or so validation repertoires, under 95% of cluster scores exceeded 0, per a later analysis.

Assay used: immunoSEQ multiplex PCR; TCRdb lists only in-frame clones, some missing. The repertoire consists of some 87,000 clones, with around 96% occurring once and the leading ten covering 1.3%. The source material was PBMCs. This TCR was sampled from a woman aged 18 to 35 in good health and CMV-seronegative.

The CDR3 nucleotides read TGTGCCAGCAGTTTAGTTGGTTTGCTGGGAGCTTTTACAGATACGCAGTATTTT. Amino acids: CASSLVGLLGAFTDTQYF. This chain connects TRBV27 to TRBJ2-3; maybe TRBD2 (5 bases). Germline V gene lookup returns CDR1 MNHEY and CDR2 SMNVEV (reference sequence). V lost 2 bases to trimming and J lost 3 bases, with 21 bases between them. The CDR3 spans 18 residues.